The 11 T cell receptor beta chains presented below share a single source sample, sequenced in a study of blood T cells in healthy people across ages. Then a second PCR, running roughly 7 to 11 cycles, was carried out with a sample-barcoded 5' primer and a J-beta primer mix. MiXCR, run by TCRdb on the 5' RACE reads, gives a single entry per CDR3 protein. This sample yields roughly 2 million distinct CDR3 sequences, of which 40% to 55% are seen a single time; 2% to 2.5% belongs to the top ten. Sequencing input: blood. These receptor sequences come from a woman in her thirties or forties in good health.

This clonotype was observed a handful of times. V gene TRBV7-2 combines with J gene TRBJ2-3, with 8 bases fitting TRBD2. Germline V gene lookup returns CDR1 SGHTA and CDR2 FQGNSA. With V trimmed by 1 base and J by 2 bases, 8 bases remained unmatched. This CDR3 has 17 residues. CDR3 residues: CASSLGGGGSPTDTQYF. DNA of the CDR3: TGTGCCAGCAGCTTAGGGGGCGGGGGGTCCCCCACAGATACGCAGTATTTT.

This clonotype was counted many times. The rearrangement links TRBV29-1 to TRBJ2-5; D is unclear. The CDR3 extends over 11 amino acids. The V end lost 5 bases, the J end lost 5 bases, and 9 bases lay between the germline ends. Germline loops: CDR1 SQVTM, CDR2 ANQGSEA. The CDR3 loop reads CSVQLGETQYF. CDR3 nucleotides: TGCAGCGTTCAGTTGGGGGAGACCCAGTACTTC.

The chain employs TRBV6-7 and TRBJ2-7, with TRBD1 matching over 8 bases. Gene TRBJ2-4 matches the end of the DNA better, so the J call may be wrong. TRBV6-7 is classed as an ORF, of uncertain function. The CDR3 length is 17 residues. The CDR3 is CASSYTEWPPDRAIQYF. DNA of the CDR3: TGTGCCAGCAGTTACACGGAATGGCCCCCGGACAGGGCCATTCAGTACTTC.

V usage is TRBV13 and J usage is TRBJ2-5; D might be TRBD2 (6 bases). V lost 5 bases and J lost 3, with 16 bases in between. The germline V gene encodes CDR1 PRHDT and CDR2 FYEKMQ (reference sequence). This CDR3 comprises 15 residues. The CDR3 here is CASSRAEDYKETQYF. The CDR3 DNA follows: TGTGCCAGCAGCCGGGCCGAGGACTATAAAGAGACCCAGTACTTC.

Only a few counts were recorded for this clonotype. This chain uses TRBV7-9 with TRBJ2-7; 7 positions agree with TRBD2. The V segment lost 8 bases and the J segment 3 bases; nucleotides outside the gene matches: 7. This CDR3 region has 13 residues. Germline V CDR1 and CDR2: SEHNR, FQNEAQ (reference sequence). Here the CDR3 reads CASRALADYEQYF. The CDR3 bases are TGTGCCAGCCGGGCTCTAGCGGACTACGAGCAGTACTTC.

The gene calls are TRBV4-2 and TRBJ1-2; the match to TRBD1 covers 9 bases. Per the germline V gene, CDR1 is LGHNA and CDR2 is YNFKEQ. V shed 1 base, J shed 6 bases, and the junction held 9 bases outside the gene matches. The CDR3 consists of 16 residues. The CDR3 sequence: CASSQGSGTGWNGYTF. CDR3 sequence (DNA): TGTGCCAGCAGCCAAGGCTCCGGGACAGGGTGGAATGGCTACACCTTC.

This clonotype has more than one count but fewer than ten. The chain joins TRBV11-2 to TRBJ2-3; a weak D match, TRBD1 (8 bases). The germline CDR1 and CDR2 sequences are SGHAT and FQNNGV. CDR3 length: 15 amino acids. V shed 7 bases and J shed 5 bases, with 19 bases lying between them. CDR3 region: CASTKADREGDTQYF. CDR3 bases: TGTGCCAGCACCAAAGCGGACAGGGAGGGAGATACGCAGTATTTT.

The rearrangement uses TRBV20-1 and TRBJ2-1, with TRBD1 identical over 8 bases. The germline gives CDR1 DFQATT, CDR2 SNEGSKA (reference sequence). Trimming at V came to 5 bases and at J to 12 bases, leaving 15 bases not matched to a gene. The CDR3 runs 14 residues. The CDR3 spells CSALIPGTGHVQFF. In nucleotides, the CDR3 is TGCAGTGCTCTAATCCCTGGGACAGGCCATGTGCAGTTCTTC.

The table lists this clonotype with a few counts. This chain uses TRBV25-1 with TRBJ2-7, with 7 bases that match TRBD1. The assigned J gene may be wrong: the sequence end matches TRBJ2-4 better. This CDR3 has 15 amino acids. Germline CDR1 MGHDK, CDR2 SYGVNS. The CDR3 sequence is CASTSYRGRKNIQYF. The CDR3 DNA sequence: TGTGCCAGCACCTCGTACAGGGGCCGAAAAAACATTCAGTACTTC.

The chain has TRBV7-9 and TRBJ1-1; TRBD1 aligns across 7 bases. The CDR3 is 14 residues long. Germline V gene sequence: CDR1 SEHNR, CDR2 FQNEAQ (reference sequence). With 5 bases clipped from V and 11 bases from J, the junction kept 14 bases outside the gene matches. CDR3 loop: CASSATRTGPAAFF. In DNA form, the CDR3 reads TGTGCCAGCAGCGCGACTAGGACAGGACCCGCGGCTTTCTTT.

This clonotype was detected only a few times. It may be a read error: a sequence one base away is much more abundant. J is TRBJ2-5 and V is TRBV24-1, with no clear D. Trimming left V 4 bases short and J 4 bases short, with 3 bases between. Germline V CDR1 and CDR2: KGHDR, SFDVKD. This CDR3 is built from 11 residues. CDR3 amino acids: CATSERETQYF. Here the CDR3 DNA reads TGTGCCACCAGTGAGAGAGAGACCCAGTACTTC.